The entry that follows covers one TCR beta chain sequence. These data are taken from a study of blood T cell repertoires in COVID-19. On the study more broadly: Sources were T cells, B-cell-depleted T cells, or PBMCs; the material itself was cDNA or gDNA.

The repertoire was sequenced with immunoSEQ multiplex PCR; TCRdb's copy has only in-frame clones and lacks some. Altogether about 120,000 clones are present, 70% to 85% being singletons, with the ten largest covering roughly 7%. V was cut by 2 bases and J by 2 bases, with 9 bases left in between. This CDR3 contains 14 residues. Per the germline V gene, CDR1 is LGHNA and CDR2 is YSLEER. This receptor was obtained from a man aged 65 to 79 with active or convalescent COVID-19. This sequence joins TRBV4-3 and TRBJ1-1; D is possibly TRBD1 (6 bases). The sample taken for sequencing was peripheral blood. CDR3 residues: CASSQLQGNTEAFF. The CDR3 region has the DNA TGCGCCAGCAGCCAATTACAGGGTAACACTGAAGCTTTCTTT.